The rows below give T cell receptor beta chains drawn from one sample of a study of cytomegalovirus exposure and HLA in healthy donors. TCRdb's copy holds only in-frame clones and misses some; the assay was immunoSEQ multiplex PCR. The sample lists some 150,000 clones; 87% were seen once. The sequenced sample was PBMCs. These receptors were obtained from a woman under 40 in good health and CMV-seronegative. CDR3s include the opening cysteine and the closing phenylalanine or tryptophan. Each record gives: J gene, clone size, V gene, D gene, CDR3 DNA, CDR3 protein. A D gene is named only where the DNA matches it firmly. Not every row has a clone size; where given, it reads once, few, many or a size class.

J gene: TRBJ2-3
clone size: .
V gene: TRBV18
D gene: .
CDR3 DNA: TGTGCCAGCTCAGCTAACGACCCGAAGGGGCCGCAGTATTTT
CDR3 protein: CASSANDPKGPQYF

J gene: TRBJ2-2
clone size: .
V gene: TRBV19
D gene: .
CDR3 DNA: TGTGCCAGTAGTATAGGTCCCCCCGGCAGCGCGAACACCGGGGAGCTGTTTTTT
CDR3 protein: CASSIGPPGSANTGELFF

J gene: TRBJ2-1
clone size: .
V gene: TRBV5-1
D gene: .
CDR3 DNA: TGCGCCAGCAGCTTGAACGGGAATGAGCAGTTCTTC
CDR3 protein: CASSLNGNEQFF

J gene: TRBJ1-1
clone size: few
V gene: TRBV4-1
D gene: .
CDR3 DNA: TGCGCCAGCAGCCAACCTACCGGATCTACCCAGGGCACTGAAGCTTTCTTT
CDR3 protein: CASSQPTGSTQGTEAFF

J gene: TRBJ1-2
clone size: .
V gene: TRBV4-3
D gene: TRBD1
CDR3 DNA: TGCGCCAGCAGCCAAGACGCCTCGGGACAGCTATATGGCTACACCTTC
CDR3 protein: CASSQDASGQLYGYTF

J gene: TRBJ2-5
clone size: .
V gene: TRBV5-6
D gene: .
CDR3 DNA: TGTGCCAGCAGCTATGTTATGACTCAGGGACTGGCGACCCAGTACTTC
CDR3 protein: CASSYVMTQGLATQYF

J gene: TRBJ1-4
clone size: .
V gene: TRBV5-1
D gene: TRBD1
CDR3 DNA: TGCGCCAGCAGCATGACAGGGGGGCGAGAGGAAAAACTGTTTTTT
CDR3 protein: CASSMTGGREEKLFF

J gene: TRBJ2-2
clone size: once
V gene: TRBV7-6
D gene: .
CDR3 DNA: TGTGCCAGCAGCTTAGAAGTCACAGTGGGGGAGCTGTTTTTT
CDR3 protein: CASSLEVTVGELFF

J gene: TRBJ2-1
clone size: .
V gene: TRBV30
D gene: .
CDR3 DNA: TGTGCCTGGAGTACCCACACCCCCGCCTACAATGAGCAGTTCTTC
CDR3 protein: CAWSTHTPAYNEQFF

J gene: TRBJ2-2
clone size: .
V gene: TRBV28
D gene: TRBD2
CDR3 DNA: TGTGCCAGCATTCCGGGACTAGCGGGAGCCGCCACCGGGGAGCTGTTTTTT
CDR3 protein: CASIPGLAGAATGELFF

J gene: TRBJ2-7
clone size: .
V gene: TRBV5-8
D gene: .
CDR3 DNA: TGTGCCAGAAGCAGGGGCTCCTACGAGCAGTACTTC
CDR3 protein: CARSRGSYEQYF

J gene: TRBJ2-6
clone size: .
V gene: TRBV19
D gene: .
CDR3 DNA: TGTGCCAGTACAGGGGCGGCCGGGGCCAACGTCCTGACTTTC
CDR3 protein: CASTGAAGANVLTF

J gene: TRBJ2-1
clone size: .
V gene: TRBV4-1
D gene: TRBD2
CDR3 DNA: TGCGCCAGCAGCCAAGAGGAGACTAGCGCATATGAGCAGTTCTTC
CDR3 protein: CASSQEETSAYEQFF